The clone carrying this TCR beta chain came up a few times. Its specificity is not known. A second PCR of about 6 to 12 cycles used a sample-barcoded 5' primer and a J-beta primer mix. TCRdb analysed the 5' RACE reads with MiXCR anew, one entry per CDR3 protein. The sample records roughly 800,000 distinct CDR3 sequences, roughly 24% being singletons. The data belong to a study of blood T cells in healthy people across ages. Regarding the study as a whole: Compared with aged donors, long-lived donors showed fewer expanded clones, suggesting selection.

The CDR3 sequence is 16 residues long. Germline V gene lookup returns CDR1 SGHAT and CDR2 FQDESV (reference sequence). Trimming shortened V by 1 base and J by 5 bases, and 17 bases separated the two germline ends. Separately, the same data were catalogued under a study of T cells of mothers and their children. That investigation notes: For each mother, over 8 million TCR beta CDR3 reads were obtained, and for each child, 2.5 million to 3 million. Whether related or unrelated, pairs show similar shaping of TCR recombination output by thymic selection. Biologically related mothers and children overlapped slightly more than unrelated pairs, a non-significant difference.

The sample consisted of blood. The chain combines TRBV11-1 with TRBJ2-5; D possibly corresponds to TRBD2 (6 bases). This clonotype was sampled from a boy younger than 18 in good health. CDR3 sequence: CASSLGAGRGWETQYF. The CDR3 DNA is TGTGCCAGCAGCTTAGGCGCTGGGCGGGGATGGGAGACCCAGTACTTC. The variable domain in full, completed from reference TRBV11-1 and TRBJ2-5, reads EAEVAQSPRYKITEKSQAVAFWCDPISGHATLYWYRQILGQGPELLVQFQDESVVDDSQLPKDRFSAERLKGVDSTLKIQPAELGDSAMYLCASSLGAGRGWETQYFGPGTRLLVL.